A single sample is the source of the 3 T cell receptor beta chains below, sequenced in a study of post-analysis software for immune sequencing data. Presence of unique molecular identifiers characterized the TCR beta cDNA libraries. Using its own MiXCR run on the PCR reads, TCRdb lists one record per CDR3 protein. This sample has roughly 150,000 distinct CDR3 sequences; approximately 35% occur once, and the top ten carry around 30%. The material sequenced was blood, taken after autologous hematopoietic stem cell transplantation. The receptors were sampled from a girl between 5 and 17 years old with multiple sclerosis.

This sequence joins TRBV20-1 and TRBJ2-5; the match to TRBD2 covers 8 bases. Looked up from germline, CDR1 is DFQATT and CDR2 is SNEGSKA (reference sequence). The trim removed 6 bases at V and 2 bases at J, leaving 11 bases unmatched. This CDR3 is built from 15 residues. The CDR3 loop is CSARSGVAGQETQYF. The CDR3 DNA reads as TGCAGTGCGAGGAGTGGGGTAGCGGGACAAGAGACCCAGTACTTC.

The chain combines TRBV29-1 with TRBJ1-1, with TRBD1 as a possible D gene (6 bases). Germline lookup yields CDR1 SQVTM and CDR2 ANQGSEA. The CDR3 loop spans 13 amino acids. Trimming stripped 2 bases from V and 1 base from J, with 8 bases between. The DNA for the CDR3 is TGCAGCGTTGAACAACAGGGGAACACTGAAGCTTTCTTT. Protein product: CSVEQQGNTEAFF.

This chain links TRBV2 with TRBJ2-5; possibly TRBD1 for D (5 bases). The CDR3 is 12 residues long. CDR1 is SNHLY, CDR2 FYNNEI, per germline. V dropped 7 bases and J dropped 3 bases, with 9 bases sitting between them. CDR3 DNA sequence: TGTGCCAGCACCCGACAGAAAGAGACCCAGTACTTC. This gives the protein CASTRQKETQYF. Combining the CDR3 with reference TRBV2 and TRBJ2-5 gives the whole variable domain EPEVTQTPSHQVTQMGQEVILRCVPISNHLYFYWYRQILGQKVEFLVSFYNNEISEKSEIFDDQFSVERPDGSNFTLKIRSTKLEDSAMYFCASTRQKETQYFGPGTRLLVL.